The source of this TCR beta chain is a study of siplizumab effects on memory and regulatory T cells. Germline loops: CDR1 LNHDA, CDR2 SQIVND (reference sequence). Trimming removed 3 bases at V and 5 bases at J, with 8 bases between. The CDR3 extends over 12 amino acids. Every sample had approximately 10^5 of its TCR templates assayed. Profiled with immunoSEQ multiplex PCR; TCRdb holds only in-frame clones, not every one. This sample has tens of thousands of clones, with less than 90% found just once. Whole-study findings and limits: Among mappable alloreactive CD4+ clones, the Treg-derived fraction averaged approximately 73% with siplizumab versus under 30% in controls. Alloreactive sequences tracing back to unstimulated CD4+ memory cells fell significantly with siplizumab.

On this clone: Antigen unknown.

The rearrangement joins TRBV19 to TRBJ2-7; unclear D gene. The clonotype comes from a human donor in good health. The sample consisted of memory CD4+ T cells sorted from blood. CDR3 in DNA: TGTGCCAGTAGTATCGGTGGGGACGAGCAGTACTTC. Protein: CASSIGGDEQYF.